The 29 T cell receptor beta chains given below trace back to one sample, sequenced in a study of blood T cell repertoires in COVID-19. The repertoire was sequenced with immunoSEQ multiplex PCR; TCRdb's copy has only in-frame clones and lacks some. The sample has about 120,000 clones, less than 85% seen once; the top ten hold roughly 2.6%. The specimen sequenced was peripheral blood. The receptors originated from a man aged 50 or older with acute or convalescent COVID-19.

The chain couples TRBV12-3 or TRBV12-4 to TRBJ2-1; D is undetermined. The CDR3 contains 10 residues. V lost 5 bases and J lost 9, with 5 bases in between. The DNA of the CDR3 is TGTGCCAGCAGTCGCGGTGAGCAGTTCTTC. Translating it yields CASSRGEQFF.

CDR3 sequence (DNA): TGTGCCAGCACGTATCGGGACAGAAATCAGCCCCAGCATTTT. Protein product: CASTYRDRNQPQHF. This sequence joins TRBV28 and TRBJ1-5; TRBD1 matches 7 bases. V gave up 7 bases and J gave up 4 bases; unmatched junction bases: 7. This CDR3 spans 14 amino acids. Per the germline V gene, CDR1 is MDHEN and CDR2 is SYDVKM.

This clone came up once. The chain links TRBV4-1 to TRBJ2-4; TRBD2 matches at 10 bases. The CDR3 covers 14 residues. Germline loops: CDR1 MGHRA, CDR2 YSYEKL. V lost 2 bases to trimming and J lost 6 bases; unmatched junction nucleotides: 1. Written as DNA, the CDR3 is TGCGCCAGCAGCCAAAGCGGGAGGGGAAACATTCAGTACTTC. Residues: CASSQSGRGNIQYF.

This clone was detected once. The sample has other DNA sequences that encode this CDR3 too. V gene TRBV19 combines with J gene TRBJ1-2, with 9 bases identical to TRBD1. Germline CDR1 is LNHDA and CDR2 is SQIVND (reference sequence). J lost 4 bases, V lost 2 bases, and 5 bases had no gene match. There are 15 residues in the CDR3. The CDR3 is CASSIPGQGVYGYTF. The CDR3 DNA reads TGTGCCAGTAGTATACCGGGACAGGGAGTCTATGGCTACACCTTC. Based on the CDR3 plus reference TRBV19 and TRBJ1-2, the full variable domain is DGGITQSPKYLFRKEGQNVTLSCEQNLNHDAMYWYRQDPGQGLRLIYYSQIVNDFQKGDIAEGYSVSREKKESFPLTVTSAQKNPTAFYLCASSIPGQGVYGYTFGSGTRLTVV.

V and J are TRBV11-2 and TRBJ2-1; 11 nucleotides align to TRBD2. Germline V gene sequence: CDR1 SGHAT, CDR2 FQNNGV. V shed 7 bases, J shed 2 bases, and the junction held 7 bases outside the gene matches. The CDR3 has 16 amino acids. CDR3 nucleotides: TGTGCCAGCACCGATAGCGGGAGGGACACCTACAATGAGCAGTTCTTC. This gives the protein CASTDSGRDTYNEQFF.

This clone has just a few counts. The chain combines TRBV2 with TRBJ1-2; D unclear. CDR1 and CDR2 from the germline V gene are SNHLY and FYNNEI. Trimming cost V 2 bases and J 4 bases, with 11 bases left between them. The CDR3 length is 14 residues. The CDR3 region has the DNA TGTGCCAGCAGTGAAAGGCGGGCAGCCTATGGCTACACCTTC. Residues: CASSERRAAYGYTF. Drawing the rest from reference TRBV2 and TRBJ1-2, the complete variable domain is EPEVTQTPSHQVTQMGQEVILRCVPISNHLYFYWYRQILGQKVEFLVSFYNNEISEKSEIFDDQFSVERPDGSNFTLKIRSTKLEDSAMYFCASSERRAAYGYTFGSGTRLTVV.

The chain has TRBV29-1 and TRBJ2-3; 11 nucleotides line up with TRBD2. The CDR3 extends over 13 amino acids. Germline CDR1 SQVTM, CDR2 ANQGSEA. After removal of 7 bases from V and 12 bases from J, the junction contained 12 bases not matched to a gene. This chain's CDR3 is CSAHLLAGATQYF. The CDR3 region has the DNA TGCAGCGCCCATTTACTAGCGGGAGCAACTCAGTATTTT.

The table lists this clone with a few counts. The CDR3 loop reads CASAQRDRVGNTIYF. The CDR3 DNA reads as TGTGCCAGCGCTCAACGGGACAGGGTGGGAAACACCATATATTTT. The chain is built from TRBV6-5 and TRBJ1-3; 9 bases fit TRBD1. Trimming cost V 8 bases and J 4 bases; bases outside gene matches: 9. The CDR3 spans 15 residues. Germline loops: CDR1 MNHEY, CDR2 SVGAGI.

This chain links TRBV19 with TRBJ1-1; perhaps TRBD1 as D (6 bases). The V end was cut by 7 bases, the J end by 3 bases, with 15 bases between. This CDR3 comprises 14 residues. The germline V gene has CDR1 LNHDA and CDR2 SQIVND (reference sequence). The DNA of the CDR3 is TGTGCCAGTAAAACAGGGTCAGGGTACACTGAAGCTTTCTTT. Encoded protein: CASKTGSGYTEAFF.

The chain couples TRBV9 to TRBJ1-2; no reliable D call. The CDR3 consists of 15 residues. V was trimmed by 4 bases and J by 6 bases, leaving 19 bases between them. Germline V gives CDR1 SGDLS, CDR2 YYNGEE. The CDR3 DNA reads TGTGCCAGCAGCCCCCCGGAAGGCCGGGTCAATGGCTACACCTTC. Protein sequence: CASSPPEGRVNGYTF. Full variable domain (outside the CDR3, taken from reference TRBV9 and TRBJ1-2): DSGVTQTPKHLITATGQRVTLRCSPRSGDLSVYWYQQSLDQGLQFLIQYYNGEERAKGNILERFSAQQFPDLHSELNLSSLELGDSALYFCASSPPEGRVNGYTFGSGTRLTVV.

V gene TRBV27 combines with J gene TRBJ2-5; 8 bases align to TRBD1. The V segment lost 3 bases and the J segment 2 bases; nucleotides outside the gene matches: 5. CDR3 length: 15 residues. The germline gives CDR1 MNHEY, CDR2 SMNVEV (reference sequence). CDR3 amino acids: CASSLTGEGQETQYF. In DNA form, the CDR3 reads TGTGCCAGCAGTTTGACAGGGGAAGGGCAAGAGACCCAGTACTTC.

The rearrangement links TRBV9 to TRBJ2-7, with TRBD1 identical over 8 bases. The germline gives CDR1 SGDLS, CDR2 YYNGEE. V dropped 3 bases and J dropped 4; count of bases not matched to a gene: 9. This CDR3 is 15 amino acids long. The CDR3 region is CASSAGQGGYYEQYF. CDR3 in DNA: TGTGCCAGCAGCGCCGGACAGGGAGGTTATTACGAGCAGTACTTC.

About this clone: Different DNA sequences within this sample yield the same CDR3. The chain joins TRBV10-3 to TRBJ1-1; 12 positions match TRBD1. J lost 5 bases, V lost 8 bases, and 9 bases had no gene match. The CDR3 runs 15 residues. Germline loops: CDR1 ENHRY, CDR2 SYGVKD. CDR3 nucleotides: TGTGCCATCGGAGGGACAGGGGGCGGGGGGACTGAAGCTTTCTTT. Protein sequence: CAIGGTGGGGTEAFF.

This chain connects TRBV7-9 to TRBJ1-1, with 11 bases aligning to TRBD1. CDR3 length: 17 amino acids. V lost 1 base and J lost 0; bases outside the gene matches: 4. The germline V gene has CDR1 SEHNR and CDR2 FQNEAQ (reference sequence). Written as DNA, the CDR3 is TGTGCCAGCAGCTTAGGTTCGGGACAGGGGGTGAACACTGAAGCTTTCTTT. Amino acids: CASSLGSGQGVNTEAFF.

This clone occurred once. CDR3 DNA: TGTGCCAGCAGTGAGGACAGCTCTGGGGCCAACGTCCTGACTTTC. As protein: CASSEDSSGANVLTF. V gene TRBV6-1 combines with J gene TRBJ2-6, with D possibly TRBD1 on 6 matching bases. The CDR3 consists of 15 residues. V dropped 3 bases and J dropped 0 bases, with 6 bases sitting between them. CDR1 is MNHNS, CDR2 SASEGT, per germline.

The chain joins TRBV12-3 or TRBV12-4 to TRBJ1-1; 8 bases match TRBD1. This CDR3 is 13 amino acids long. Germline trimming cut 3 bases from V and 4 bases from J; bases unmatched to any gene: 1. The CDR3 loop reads CASSFDRGTEAFF. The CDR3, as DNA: TGTGCCAGCAGTTTCGACAGGGGCACTGAAGCTTTCTTT.

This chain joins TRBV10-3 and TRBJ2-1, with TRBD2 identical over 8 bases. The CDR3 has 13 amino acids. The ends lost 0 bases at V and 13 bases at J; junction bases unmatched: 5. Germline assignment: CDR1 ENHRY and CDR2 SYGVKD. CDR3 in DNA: TGTGCCATCAGTGAGTCCTCAGGACTAGCTCAGTTCTTC. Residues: CAISESSGLAQFF.

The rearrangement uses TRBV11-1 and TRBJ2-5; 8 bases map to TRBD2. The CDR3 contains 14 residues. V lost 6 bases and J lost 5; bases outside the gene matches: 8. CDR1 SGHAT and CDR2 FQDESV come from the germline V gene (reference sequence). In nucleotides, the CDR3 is TGTGCCAGCAGTTCGAGCGGGAGTTGGGAGACCCAGTACTTC. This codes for CASSSSGSWETQYF.

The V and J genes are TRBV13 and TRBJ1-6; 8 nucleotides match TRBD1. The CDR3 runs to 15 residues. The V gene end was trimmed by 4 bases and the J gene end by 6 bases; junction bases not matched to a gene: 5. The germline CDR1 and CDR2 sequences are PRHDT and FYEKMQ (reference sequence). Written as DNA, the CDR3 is TGTGCCAGCAGCTCCGGACAGGGATCTAATTCACCCCTCCACTTT. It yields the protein CASSSGQGSNSPLHF. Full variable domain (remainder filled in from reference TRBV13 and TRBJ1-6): AAGVIQSPRHLIKEKRETATLKCYPIPRHDTVYWYQQGPGQDPQFLISFYEKMQSDKGSIPDRFSAQQFSDYHSELNMSSLELGDSALYFCASSSGQGSNSPLHFGNGTRLTVT.

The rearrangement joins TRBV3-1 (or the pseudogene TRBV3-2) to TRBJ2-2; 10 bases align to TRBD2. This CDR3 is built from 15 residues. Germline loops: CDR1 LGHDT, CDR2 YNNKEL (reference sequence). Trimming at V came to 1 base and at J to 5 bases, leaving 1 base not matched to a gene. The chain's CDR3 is CASSQASGRTGELFF. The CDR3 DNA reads TGTGCCAGCAGCCAAGCTAGCGGGAGAACCGGGGAGCTGTTTTTT.

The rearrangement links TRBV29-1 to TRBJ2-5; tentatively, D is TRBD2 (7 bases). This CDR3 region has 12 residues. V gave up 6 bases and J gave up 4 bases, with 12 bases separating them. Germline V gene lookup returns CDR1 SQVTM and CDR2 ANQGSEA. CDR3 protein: CSVTRGGETQYF. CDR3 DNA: TGCAGCGTAACTAGGGGGGGAGAGACCCAGTACTTC.

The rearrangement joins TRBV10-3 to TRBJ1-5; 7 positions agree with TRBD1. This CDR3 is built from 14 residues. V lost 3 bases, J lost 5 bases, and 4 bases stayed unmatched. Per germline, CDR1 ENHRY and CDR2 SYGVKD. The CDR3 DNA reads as TGTGCCATCAGTGAACAGGGGTTCGATCAGCCCCAGCATTTT. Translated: CAISEQGFDQPQHF.

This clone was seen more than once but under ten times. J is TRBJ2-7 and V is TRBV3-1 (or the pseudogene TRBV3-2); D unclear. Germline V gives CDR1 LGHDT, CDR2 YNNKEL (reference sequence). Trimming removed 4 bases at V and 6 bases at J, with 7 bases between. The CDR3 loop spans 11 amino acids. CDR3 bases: TGTGCCAGCAGCCGCGTAAGCGAGCAGTACTTC. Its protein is CASSRVSEQYF.

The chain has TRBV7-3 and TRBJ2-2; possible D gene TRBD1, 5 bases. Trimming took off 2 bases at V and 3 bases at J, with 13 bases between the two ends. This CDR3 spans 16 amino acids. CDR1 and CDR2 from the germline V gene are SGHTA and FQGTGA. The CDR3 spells CASSLPLGVDTGELFF. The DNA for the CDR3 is TGTGCCAGCAGCTTACCTTTAGGGGTGGACACCGGGGAGCTGTTTTTT.

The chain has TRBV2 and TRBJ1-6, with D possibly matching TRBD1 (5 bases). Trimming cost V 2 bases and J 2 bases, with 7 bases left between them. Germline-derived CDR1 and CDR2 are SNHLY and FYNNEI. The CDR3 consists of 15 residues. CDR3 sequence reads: CASSEQGTYNSPLHF. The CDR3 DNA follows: TGTGCCAGCAGTGAACAGGGCACCTATAATTCACCCCTCCACTTT.

CDR3 in DNA: TGTGCCAGCAACCCTAGCCGCGGCTACAATGAGCAGTTCTTC. Protein: CASNPSRGYNEQFF. V is TRBV27 and J is TRBJ2-1; D is possibly TRBD2 (5 bases). CDR3 length: 14 residues. V shed 7 bases and J shed 3 bases, with 13 bases lying between them. From germline, CDR1 is MNHEY and CDR2 SMNVEV (reference sequence).

The CDR3 DNA is TGTGCCAGCTCTAGAAGTTCCAGGGTAGTGAATGAGCAGTTCTTC. It yields the protein CASSRSSRVVNEQFF. The chain is built from TRBV18 and TRBJ2-1, with D possibly being TRBD1 (5 bases). Trimming took off 6 bases at V and 7 bases at J, with 19 bases between the two ends. The CDR3 contains 15 residues. Germline CDR1 KGHSH, CDR2 LQKENI.

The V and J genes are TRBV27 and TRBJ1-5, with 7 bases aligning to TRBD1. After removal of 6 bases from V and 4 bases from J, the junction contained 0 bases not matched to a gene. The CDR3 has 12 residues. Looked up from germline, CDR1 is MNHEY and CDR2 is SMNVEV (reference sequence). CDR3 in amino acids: CASRTGNQPQHF. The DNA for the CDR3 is TGTGCCAGCAGGACAGGGAATCAGCCCCAGCATTTT.

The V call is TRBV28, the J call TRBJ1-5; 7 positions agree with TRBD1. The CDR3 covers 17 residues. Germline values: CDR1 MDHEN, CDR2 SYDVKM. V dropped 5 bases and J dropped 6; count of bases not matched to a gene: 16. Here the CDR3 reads CASSTTHLRQGSQPQHF. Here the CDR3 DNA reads TGTGCCAGCAGTACTACCCACCTTAGACAGGGTAGTCAGCCCCAGCATTTT.